One and the same sample provided the 15 T cell receptor beta chains below, sequenced in a study of control samples from healthy donors and cancer patients. Method: immunoSEQ multiplex PCR; TCRdb's copy keeps in-frame clones and lacks some. The sample consists of under 150,000 clones, approximately 88% of them appearing once. Sequencing used blood. The receptor source for this set is a middle-aged man in good health.

This chain joins TRBV9 and TRBJ2-7; TRBD1 agrees at 9 bases. V lost 4 bases and J lost 2; bases outside the gene matches: 4. This CDR3 has 14 amino acids. The germline V gene has CDR1 SGDLS and CDR2 YYNGEE. The CDR3 DNA reads as TGTGCCAGCAGCCCCCGACAGGGGGCCTACGAGCAGTACTTC. As protein: CASSPRQGAYEQYF.

The J gene is TRBJ2-7, the V gene TRBV18, with a possible D match to TRBD1 (6 bases). The CDR3 is made up of 14 amino acids. Trimming took off 5 bases at V and 3 bases at J, with 14 bases between the two ends. Germline V CDR1 and CDR2: KGHSH, LQKENI. The CDR3 is CASSKDRTFYEQYF. The CDR3 nucleotides are TGTGCCAGCTCAAAAGACAGGACGTTCTACGAGCAGTACTTC.

V and J are TRBV7-3 and TRBJ2-1; no firm D call. This CDR3 has 15 amino acids. The germline CDR1 and CDR2 sequences are SGHTA and FQGTGA. V was trimmed by 5 bases and J by 0 bases, leaving 11 bases between them. The CDR3 coding sequence is TGTGCCAGCAGCCCAGACTCGGGCTCCTACAATGAGCAGTTCTTC. It specifies CASSPDSGSYNEQFF. Based on the CDR3 plus reference TRBV7-3 and TRBJ2-1, the full variable domain is GAGVSQTPSNKVTEKGKYVELRCDPISGHTALYWYRQSLGQGPEFLIYFQGTGAADDSGLPNDRFFAVRPEGSVSTLKIQRTERGDSAVYLCASSPDSGSYNEQFFGPGTRLTVL.

CDR3 DNA sequence: TGTGCCAGCAGCCCGGGGGAGCCCCAGCATTTT. Its protein is CASSPGEPQHF. The V call is TRBV21-1, the J call TRBJ1-5. TRBV21-1 is designated a pseudogene. This CDR3 region has 11 residues.

The J gene is TRBJ2-2, the V gene TRBV5-4; 7 nucleotides match TRBD1. The CDR3 has 13 residues. CDR1 and CDR2 (germline): SGHNT, YYREEE (reference sequence). The junction had 6 bases not matched to a gene; V was cut back by 5 bases and J by 8 bases. CDR3 DNA sequence: TGTGCCAGCAGTTTCCGGACAGGAGGGGAGCTGTTTTTT. Its translation is CASSFRTGGELFF.

The chain uses TRBV15 and TRBJ1-2; perhaps TRBD1 as D (6 bases). Deletions cut 5 bases from V and 4 bases from J, with 14 bases between. The CDR3 extends over 14 amino acids. CDR1 LNHNV and CDR2 YYDKDF come from the germline V gene (reference sequence). CDR3 DNA: TGTGCCACCAGCTTCGGGGACACCCCCTATGGCTACACCTTC. It codes for CATSFGDTPYGYTF.

The J gene is TRBJ2-1, the V gene TRBV7-6, with a possible D match to TRBD2 (6 bases). Germline V gene lookup returns CDR1 SGHVS and CDR2 FNYEAQ. This CDR3 is 17 amino acids long. V gave up 2 bases and J gave up 5 bases, with 19 bases separating them. CDR3 nucleotide sequence: TGTGCCAGCAGCTTAATTGGCGGGACGGCAAACAACAATGAGCAGTTCTTC. Amino acids: CASSLIGGTANNNEQFF. Drawing the rest from reference TRBV7-6 and TRBJ2-1, the complete variable domain is GAGVSQSPRYKVTKRGQDVALRCDPISGHVSLYWYRQALGQGPEFLTYFNYEAQQDKSGLPNDRFSAERPEGSISTLTIQRTEQRDSAMYRCASSLIGGTANNNEQFFGPGTRLTVL.

Only one count was recorded for this clone. The chain carries TRBV21-1 and TRBJ1-1; the DNA was not compared with TRBD1, the D call given in the table. TRBV21-1 is tagged as a pseudogene. The CDR3 totals 16 residues. The CDR3 DNA follows: TGTGCCAGCAAGCGCGGAGGGGACAGATTGAACACTGAAGCTTTCTTT. It is translated as CASKRGGDRLNTEAFF.

This clone was recorded only once. The V gene is TRBV20-1, the J gene TRBJ2-5, with D unresolved. Germline lookup yields CDR1 DFQATT and CDR2 SNEGSKA (reference sequence). The CDR3 has 11 amino acids. V lost 3 bases, J lost 2 bases, and 4 bases lay in between. The CDR3 region is CSASAQETQYF. CDR3 sequence (DNA): TGCAGTGCTAGTGCGCAAGAGACCCAGTACTTC.

The chain couples TRBV30 to TRBJ2-3, with TRBD2 matching over 7 bases. The germline V gene has CDR1 GTSNPN and CDR2 SVGIG (reference sequence). The CDR3 extends over 15 amino acids. Trimming removed 2 bases from V and 6 bases from J; junction bases left unmatched: 11. In nucleotides, the CDR3 is TGTGCCTGGAGTCCCGGGACTACCTCCCCGGATACGCAGTATTTT. Translation gives CAWSPGTTSPDTQYF.

The chain links TRBV5-8 to TRBJ1-2; 8 bases are shared with TRBD1. CDR1 is SGHTS, CDR2 YDEGEE, per germline. V was clipped by 4 bases and J by 4 bases; unmatched bases: 6. The length of the CDR3 is 14 residues. CDR3 in amino acids: CASSRGQEGYGYTF. The CDR3 DNA is TGTGCCAGCAGCCGGGGACAGGAGGGCTATGGCTACACCTTC.

V is TRBV4-3 and J is TRBJ1-1, with unresolved D. Germline V CDR1 and CDR2: LGHNA, YSLEER. V lost 0 bases, J lost 1 base, and 15 bases lay in between. CDR3 length equals 17 residues. CDR3 DNA: TGCGCCAGCAGCCAAGATTTTTTGCTCGTGGGGAACACTGAAGCTTTCTTT. It specifies CASSQDFLLVGNTEAFF.

The rearrangement joins TRBV5-4 to TRBJ1-1; D uncertain. V lost 0 bases to trimming and J lost 1 base, with 13 bases between them. CDR3 length equals 16 residues. Germline V lookup: CDR1 SGHNT, CDR2 YYREEE (reference sequence). Written as DNA, the CDR3 is TGTGCCAGCAGCTTGGGGGCGCGGGCGGGGAACACTGAAGCTTTCTTT. Translation gives CASSLGARAGNTEAFF.

The chain uses TRBV6-5 and TRBJ1-4; 8 bases are a match to TRBD1. Germline loops: CDR1 MNHEY, CDR2 SVGAGI. J was trimmed by 8 bases and V by 7 bases; bases with no gene match: 9. This CDR3 is 14 amino acids long. The chain's CDR3 is CASTGQGVGEKLFF. DNA of the CDR3: TGTGCCAGCACTGGACAGGGTGTAGGAGAAAAACTGTTTTTT.

The chain combines TRBV9 with TRBJ2-2; TRBD2 matches at 7 bases. The CDR3 runs to 15 residues. Trimming removed 3 bases from V and 0 bases from J; junction bases left unmatched: 2. Germline lookup yields CDR1 SGDLS and CDR2 YYNGEE. The CDR3: CASSAGGTNTGELFF. For the CDR3, the DNA is TGTGCCAGCAGCGCGGGGGGAACGAACACCGGGGAGCTGTTTTTT.